The clone carrying this T cell receptor beta chain was counted between two and nine times. V was clipped by 4 bases and J by 1 base; unmatched bases: 9. CDR3 size: 16 residues. The germline CDR1 and CDR2 sequences are LGHNA and YSLEER. CD8+CD57+ cell expansion had been shown by flow cytometry in patients chosen for sequencing. These data come from a study of CD8+CD57+ T cells in acquired aplastic anemia. Genomic DNA templated the TCR beta VDJ and CDR3 profiling. A single record per CDR3 protein comes from TCRdb applying MiXCR to the reads. The sample gives 260,000 or so distinct CDR3 sequences, approximately 45% of which show up once; 7.8% is in the top ten.

J is TRBJ1-1 and V is TRBV4-3, with 7 bases fitting TRBD1. This clonotype was sampled from a human donor with aplastic anemia. The sample comprised sorted CD4+, CD8+, or CD8+CD57+ T cells (not recorded which) from PBMCs. CDR3 bases: TGCGCCAGCAGCCCAGCCCCCAGACAGGGGAACACTGAAGCTTTCTTT. It is translated as CASSPAPRQGNTEAFF.